The 29 T cell receptor beta chains below were found in one sample sequenced in a study of shared clonotypes between healthy human individuals. Profiled with immunoSEQ multiplex PCR; TCRdb holds only in-frame clones, not every one. The table shows hundreds of thousands of clones, with about 82% occurring only once. The sequencing input was PBMCs. These receptors were collected from a woman in her forties in good health. Some clones in this sample may be carry-over from other donors' samples.

Worth noting for this clone: This sample includes further DNA sequences coding for the same CDR3. The CDR3 is CASSPPGGETQYF. The CDR3 DNA reads as TGTGCCAGCTCACCCCCAGGAGGGGAGACCCAGTACTTC. The chain couples TRBV18 to TRBJ2-5; D possibly corresponds to TRBD2 (6 bases). CDR1 and CDR2 from the germline V gene are KGHSH and LQKENI. V shed 3 bases and J shed 5 bases, with 10 bases lying between them. The CDR3 is 13 residues long.

The chain links TRBV7-2 to TRBJ2-7, with TRBD1 identical over 9 bases. CDR3 length: 15 amino acids. Germline V gene sequence: CDR1 SGHTA, CDR2 FQGNSA. Trimming took 5 bases from V and 5 from J; bases not matched to a gene: 10. CDR3 amino acids: CASSPWDRVTNEQYF. For the CDR3, the DNA is TGTGCCAGCAGCCCATGGGACAGGGTTACCAACGAGCAGTACTTC. The full variable domain, its missing parts supplied by reference TRBV7-2 and TRBJ2-7, is GAGVSQSPSNKVTEKGKDVELRCDPISGHTALYWYRQSLGQGLEFLIYFQGNSAPDKSGLPSDRFSAERTGGSVSTLTIQRTQQEDSAVYLCASSPWDRVTNEQYFGPGTRLTVT.

CDR3 residues: CASSPPGSGSSYEQYF. The CDR3 DNA reads TGTGCCAGCTCACCACCGGGGAGCGGAAGCTCCTACGAGCAGTACTTC. The chain is built from TRBV18 and TRBJ2-7; TRBD2 might be the D (5 bases). The CDR3 consists of 16 residues. Trimming left V 0 bases short and J 0 bases short, with 12 bases between. Germline V gene data show CDR1 as KGHSH and CDR2 as LQKENI.

This clone was counted between two and nine times. The V call is TRBV6-1, the J call TRBJ2-7; no firm D call. The ends were cut back, 1 base at V and 3 bases at J, with 7 bases in the middle. From germline, CDR1 is MNHNS and CDR2 SASEGT. The CDR3 totals 13 residues. CDR3 sequence reads: CASSEEAVYEQYF. The DNA for the CDR3 is TGTGCCAGCAGTGAAGAGGCCGTCTACGAGCAGTACTTC.

This clone was picked up many times. The chain carries TRBV10-2 and TRBJ1-1; 7 nucleotides line up with TRBD1. Germline CDR1 WSHSY, CDR2 SAAADI. Unmatched junction bases numbered 7, after V lost 6 bases and J lost 0 bases. The CDR3 consists of 15 residues. CDR3: CASRDRSTMNTEAFF. The CDR3 DNA is TGCGCCAGCAGGGACAGGAGCACTATGAACACTGAAGCTTTCTTT.

This clone showed up just a few times. A much larger clone differs by one base, so this may be a read error. The gene calls are TRBV19 and TRBJ2-2; possibly TRBD2 for D (6 bases). The germline V gene has CDR1 LNHDA and CDR2 SQIVND (reference sequence). CDR3 length: 15 residues. In DNA form, the CDR3 reads TGTGCCAGTAGTAAGGGTAGCGGCAACACCAGGGAGCTGTTTTTT. Its translation is CASSKGSGNTRELFF.

The chain recombines TRBV5-4 with TRBJ2-1; 9 bases match TRBD2. CDR1 and CDR2 from the germline V gene are SGHNT and YYREEE (reference sequence). V was clipped by 5 bases and J by 8 bases; unmatched bases: 14. This CDR3 has 16 residues. CDR3 sequence: CASSSKSAGGRDEQFF. DNA of the CDR3: TGTGCCAGCAGTTCAAAGTCAGCGGGAGGAAGGGATGAGCAGTTCTTC.

Of note for this clone: An end of the junction differs from the germline gene, which may be a read error. The rearrangement joins TRBV7-7 to TRBJ2-5; D call uncertain. The CDR3 is 16 amino acids. Germline V gene sequence: CDR1 SSHAT, CDR2 FNYEAQ (reference sequence). The DNA of the CDR3 is TGTGCTAGCAGCTTTGTAGAATCCGGTGAACAAGAGACCCAGTACTTC. Protein product: CASSFVESGEQETQYF.

Many counts were recorded for this clone. One end of the junction is discordant with germline, which a read error may explain. V usage is TRBV15 and J usage is TRBJ2-3; D ambiguous. CDR1 and CDR2 (germline): LNHNV, YYDKDF (reference sequence). The CDR3 runs 13 residues. The CDR3 DNA reads TGTGCCACCCGCAGTATGGACACAGATACGCAGTATTTT. This gives the protein CATRSMDTDTQYF.

The chain recombines TRBV7-7 with TRBJ2-1; D remains unclear. Germline V lookup: CDR1 SSHAT, CDR2 FNYEAQ (reference sequence). V was cut by 1 base and J by 9 bases, with 13 bases left in between. This CDR3 region has 14 residues. The CDR3 region has the DNA TGTGCCAGCAGCTTAGGGGTAGGATCGGGTGAGCAGTTCTTC. Amino acid sequence: CASSLGVGSGEQFF.

The chain combines TRBV11-2 with TRBJ2-7, with D perhaps TRBD1 (6 bases). The CDR3 length is 15 residues. Looked up from germline, CDR1 is SGHAT and CDR2 is FQNNGV. Trimming removed 6 bases from V and 2 bases from J, with 17 bases in between. DNA of the CDR3: TGTGCCAGCAGTCACCCTCCGACAGGCACCTACGAGCAGTACTTC. Encoded protein: CASSHPPTGTYEQYF.

This chain joins TRBV28 and TRBJ1-5; D is uncertain. From germline, CDR1 is MDHEN and CDR2 SYDVKM. The CDR3 consists of 15 residues. V was trimmed by 5 bases and J by 5 bases, leaving 16 bases between them. In nucleotides, the CDR3 is TGTGCCAGCAGTCCGACACCGTTGAGGGATCAGCCCCAGCATTTT. Its protein is CASSPTPLRDQPQHF.

This rearrangement joins TRBV2 to TRBJ1-5; 7 bases map to TRBD1. The V segment lost 7 bases and the J segment 0 bases; nucleotides outside the gene matches: 3. This CDR3 is built from 14 residues. Germline CDR1 and CDR2: SNHLY and FYNNEI. DNA for the CDR3: TGTGCCAGCAAAGGGGACAGTAGCAATCAGCCCCAGCATTTT. Protein: CASKGDSSNQPQHF. Variable domain in full (rest from reference TRBV2 and TRBJ1-5): EPEVTQTPSHQVTQMGQEVILRCVPISNHLYFYWYRQILGQKVEFLVSFYNNEISEKSEIFDDQFSVERPDGSNFTLKIRSTKLEDSAMYFCASKGDSSNQPQHFGDGTRLSIL.

The chain links TRBV6-9 to TRBJ2-6; D not resolved. The V end was cut by 6 bases, the J end by 0 bases, with 12 bases between. The CDR3 contains 16 residues. Germline lookup yields CDR1 MNHGY and CDR2 SVAAGI. The CDR3 DNA reads as TGTGCCAGCAGCCATCCCTCAAACTCTGGGGCCAACGTCCTGACTTTC. It codes for CASSHPSNSGANVLTF.

The rearrangement links TRBV6-5 to TRBJ1-2, with a weak D call TRBD1 (5 bases). Germline values: CDR1 MNHEY, CDR2 SVGAGI. V lost 5 bases to trimming and J lost 8 bases, with 15 bases between them. CDR3 length: 13 residues. The CDR3 loop is CASSTRTREGYTF. CDR3 DNA: TGTGCCAGCAGTACCCGGACACGGGAGGGCTACACCTTC.

The V and J genes are TRBV4-3 and TRBJ2-7; 8 bases are a match to TRBD2. The CDR3 consists of 14 residues. The V segment lost 5 bases and the J segment 4 bases; nucleotides outside the gene matches: 7. The germline gives CDR1 LGHNA, CDR2 YSLEER. The CDR3: CASSTQRERYEQYF. CDR3 coding DNA: TGCGCCAGCAGCACCCAGCGGGAGAGGTACGAGCAGTACTTC.

The rearrangement links TRBV30 to TRBJ2-7; TRBD1 is a possible D gene (5 bases). Per germline, CDR1 GTSNPN and CDR2 SVGIG (reference sequence). V dropped 1 base and J dropped 3 bases, with 7 bases sitting between them. This CDR3 region has 12 residues. The CDR3 loop is CAWSAQGYEQYF. The CDR3 bases are TGTGCCTGGAGTGCCCAGGGCTACGAGCAGTACTTC.

The J gene is TRBJ2-3, the V gene TRBV11-1; 9 nucleotides agree with TRBD2. In germline, CDR1 is SGHAT, CDR2 FQDESV (reference sequence). The CDR3 has 17 residues. Trimming took 5 bases from V and 0 from J; bases not matched to a gene: 9. CDR3 bases: TGTGCCAGCAGCCCCTCCCCTAGCGGGATTAGCACAGATACGCAGTATTTT. This sequence encodes CASSPSPSGISTDTQYF. Full variable domain (missing parts from reference TRBV11-1 and TRBJ2-3): EAEVAQSPRYKITEKSQAVAFWCDPISGHATLYWYRQILGQGPELLVQFQDESVVDDSQLPKDRFSAERLKGVDSTLKIQPAELGDSAMYLCASSPSPSGISTDTQYFGPGTRLTVL.

This rearrangement joins TRBV11-2 to TRBJ2-3; tentatively, D is TRBD2 (5 bases). This CDR3 contains 15 residues. CDR1 is SGHAT and CDR2 is FQNNGV in the germline V gene. V lost 0 bases and J lost 5, with 12 bases in between. Here the CDR3 DNA reads TGTGCCAGCAGCTTAGATCACGGGGTTCAAGATACGCAGTATTTT. Encoded protein: CASSLDHGVQDTQYF.

This clone was found a few times. J is TRBJ2-3 and V is TRBV14; D is perhaps TRBD2 (5 bases). V shed 6 bases and J shed 4 bases, with 14 bases lying between them. This CDR3 is built from 14 residues. CDR1 SGHDN and CDR2 FVKESK come from the germline V gene. This CDR3 reads CASSTFGLADTQYF. The CDR3 DNA reads TGTGCCAGCAGTACCTTCGGACTGGCAGATACGCAGTATTTT.

Turning to this clone: A far larger clone is off by one base, so a read error is likely. The chain links TRBV9 to TRBJ1-1; D unclear. The CDR3 runs 17 residues. Germline assignment: CDR1 SGDLS and CDR2 YYNGEE. This CDR3 is CASSVGFGFRGNTGAFF. CDR3 sequence (DNA): TGTGCCAGCAGCGTAGGGTTCGGGTTCCGAGGGAACACTGGAGCTTTCTTT.

V usage is TRBV19 and J usage is TRBJ2-7, with D possibly being TRBD1 or TRBD2 (5 bases each). CDR3 length equals 19 residues. The V end lost 0 bases, the J end lost 3 bases, and 24 bases lay between the germline ends. Germline CDR1 LNHDA, CDR2 SQIVND (reference sequence). The CDR3 loop is CASSIDLSGPRMFSYEQYF. The CDR3 DNA is TGTGCCAGTAGTATAGATCTATCGGGGCCCAGGATGTTCAGCTACGAGCAGTACTTC.

The CDR3 here is CASSELGTEKPHEQYF. CDR3 bases: TGTGCCAGCAGTGAATTAGGGACAGAGAAGCCCCACGAGCAGTACTTC. The chain links TRBV25-1 to TRBJ2-7; TRBD1 aligns across 7 bases. Germline CDR1 MGHDK, CDR2 SYGVNS. This CDR3 is built from 16 residues. The V and J ends lost 1 base and 5 bases, in that order; junction bases with no gene match: 11.

The V call is TRBV21-1, the J call TRBJ2-2. TRBV21-1 is a pseudogene. This CDR3 has 14 residues. The CDR3 loop is CASSKVGWPGELFF. In DNA, the CDR3 is TGTGCCAGCAGCAAAGTTGGGTGGCCCGGGGAGCTGTTTTTT.

This sequence joins TRBV7-9 and TRBJ1-2; 12 positions agree with TRBD1. Trimming cost V 5 bases and J 8 bases; bases outside gene matches: 12. Germline V CDR1 and CDR2: SEHNR, FQNEAQ (reference sequence). This CDR3 comprises 16 residues. The CDR3 DNA reads as TGTGCCAGCAGCCCTAACCCGGGACAGGGGGCGGGCGGCTACACCTTC. This translates into CASSPNPGQGAGGYTF.

The table lists this clone with a few counts. The DNA of the CDR3 is TGTGCCAGCGGGCAGCAAGAGACCCAGTACTTC. The encoded protein is CASGQQETQYF. This chain joins TRBV6-6 and TRBJ2-5; D call uncertain. V lost 8 bases, J lost 2 bases, and 6 bases lay in between. This CDR3 contains 11 residues. CDR1 and CDR2 (germline): MNHNY, SVGAGI (reference sequence).

V is TRBV5-6 and J is TRBJ2-3, with D maybe TRBD1 (5 bases). CDR3 length: 19 amino acids. Germline V gene lookup returns CDR1 SGHDT and CDR2 YYEEEE. Trimming took off 0 bases at V and 0 bases at J, with 20 bases between the two ends. The CDR3 here is CASSLGARQLTSSTDTQYF. The CDR3 DNA reads as TGTGCCAGCAGCTTGGGGGCTAGACAGTTAACCTCTAGCACAGATACGCAGTATTTT.

The chain links TRBV19 to TRBJ1-1; 7 nucleotides line up with TRBD1. This CDR3 spans 15 amino acids. Unmatched junction bases numbered 4, after V lost 1 base and J lost 2 bases. Germline V gene lookup returns CDR1 LNHDA and CDR2 SQIVND (reference sequence). Written as DNA, the CDR3 is TGTGCCAGTAGTATAGCCCGGGACAGTAACACTGAAGCTTTCTTT. Protein sequence: CASSIARDSNTEAFF.

The V gene is TRBV30, the J gene TRBJ1-2, with a tentative D call TRBD1 (6 bases). Trimming stripped 0 bases from V and 6 bases from J, with 11 bases between. The V gene's germline CDR1 is GTSNPN and CDR2 SVGIG (reference sequence). The CDR3 totals 13 residues. DNA for the CDR3: TGTGCCTGGAGTGTGGGGGCAGGGGATGGCTACACCTTC. Protein product: CAWSVGAGDGYTF.